This TCR beta chain was captured by sequencing in a study of read filtering for tumor transcriptome and immune sequencing. From germline, CDR1 is SGHTA and CDR2 FQGNSA. The CDR3 has 15 amino acids. Trimming left V 2 bases short and J 6 bases short, with 16 bases between. This library used around 400 ng RNA and molecular barcoded adaptors spanning alpha/delta and beta/gamma chains. In TCRdb, the reads were re-called with MiXCR into one record per CDR3 protein. The sample yields around 44,000 distinct CDR3 sequences, over 10% seen once. This clonotype has at least ten counts. Material for sequencing was a population of CD138-negative cells sorted from bone marrow. This TCR was recovered from a donor aged 40 or over with multiple myeloma. This sequence joins TRBV7-2 and TRBJ1-1; D uncertain. The CDR3 DNA sequence: TGTGCCAGCAGCTTACTTGACGGGAGGTCCGCTGAAGCTTTCTTT. Translated, it gives CASSLLDGRSAEAFF. Using reference TRBV7-2 and TRBJ1-1 for the parts outside the CDR3, the full variable domain is GAGVSQSPSNKVTEKGKDVELRCDPISGHTALYWYRQSLGQGLEFLIYFQGNSAPDKSGLPSDRFSAERTGGSVSTLTIQRTQQEDSAVYLCASSLLDGRSAEAFFGQGTRLTVV.